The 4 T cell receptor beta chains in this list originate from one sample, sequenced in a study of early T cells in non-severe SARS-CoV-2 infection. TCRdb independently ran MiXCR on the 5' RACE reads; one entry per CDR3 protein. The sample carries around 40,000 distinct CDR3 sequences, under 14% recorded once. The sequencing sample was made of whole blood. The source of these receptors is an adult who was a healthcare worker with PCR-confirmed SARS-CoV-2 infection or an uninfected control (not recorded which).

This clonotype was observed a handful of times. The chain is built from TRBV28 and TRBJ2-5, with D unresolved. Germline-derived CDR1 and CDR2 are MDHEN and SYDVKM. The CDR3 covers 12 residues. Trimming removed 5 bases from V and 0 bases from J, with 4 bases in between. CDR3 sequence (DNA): TGTGCCAGCAGTCGGTACCAAGAGACCCAGTACTTC. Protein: CASSRYQETQYF.

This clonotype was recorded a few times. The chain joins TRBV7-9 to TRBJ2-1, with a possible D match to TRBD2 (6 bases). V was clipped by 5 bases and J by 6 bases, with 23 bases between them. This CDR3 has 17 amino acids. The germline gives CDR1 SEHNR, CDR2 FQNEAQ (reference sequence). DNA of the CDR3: TGTGCCAGCAGCCGCCAATTGGGACTCCTAGGCGGCAATGAGCAGTTCTTC. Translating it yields CASSRQLGLLGGNEQFF. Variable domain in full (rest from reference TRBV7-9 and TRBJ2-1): DTGVSQNPRHKITKRGQNVTFRCDPISEHNRLYWYRQTLGQGPEFLTYFQNEAQLEKSRLLSDRFSAERPKGSFSTLEIQRTEQGDSAMYLCASSRQLGLLGGNEQFFGPGTRLTVL.

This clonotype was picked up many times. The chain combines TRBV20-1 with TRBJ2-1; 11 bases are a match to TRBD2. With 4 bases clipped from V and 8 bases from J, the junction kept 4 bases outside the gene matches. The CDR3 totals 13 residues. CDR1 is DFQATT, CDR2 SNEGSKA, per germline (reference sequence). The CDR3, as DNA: TGCAGTGCTAATAGCGGGAGGGCCCATGAGCAGTTCTTC. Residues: CSANSGRAHEQFF.

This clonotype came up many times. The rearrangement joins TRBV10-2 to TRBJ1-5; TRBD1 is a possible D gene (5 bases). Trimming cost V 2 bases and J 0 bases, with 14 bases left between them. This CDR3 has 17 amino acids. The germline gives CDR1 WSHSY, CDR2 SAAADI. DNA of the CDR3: TGCGCCAGCAGTGAGACGATTTGGGACGGTAGCAATCAGCCCCAGCATTTT. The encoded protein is CASSETIWDGSNQPQHF.